A single sample is the source of the 9 T cell receptor beta chains below, sequenced in a study of blood T cells in healthy people across ages. Through a sample-barcoded 5' primer and a J-beta primer mix, a second PCR was run for 7 to 11 cycles. TCRdb independently ran MiXCR on the 5' RACE reads; one entry per CDR3 protein. Of about 730,000 distinct CDR3 sequences listed, more than 40% are singletons. Specimen: blood. The receptors stem from a woman aged 60-75 years in good health.

The V gene is TRBV7-8, the J gene TRBJ2-3, with D tentatively TRBD1 (5 bases). Trimming removed 7 bases from V and 6 bases from J, with 20 bases in between. The CDR3 spans 15 residues. The germline CDR1 and CDR2 sequences are SGHVS and FQNEAQ. CDR3 bases: TGTGCCAGCACCATGACAGACCTGGAAGGGGATACGCAGTATTTT. As protein: CASTMTDLEGDTQYF.

The genes are TRBV29-1 and TRBJ2-1, with D uncertain. The CDR3 covers 11 residues. CDR1 is SQVTM, CDR2 ANQGSEA, per germline. V was trimmed by 1 base and J by 9 bases, leaving 7 bases between them. CDR3: CSVEGQSEQFF. DNA for the CDR3: TGCAGCGTTGAAGGTCAAAGTGAGCAGTTCTTC.

The chain carries TRBV3-1 and TRBJ2-4; 9 positions match TRBD2. TRBJ2-7 explains the end of the DNA better; the J call may be wrong. Germline V gives CDR1 LGHDT, CDR2 YNNKEL (reference sequence). This CDR3 region has 14 residues. CDR3 nucleotide sequence: TGTGCCAGCAGCCCCTTGGCGGGAGGGCACGAGCAGTACTTC. This encodes CASSPLAGGHEQYF.

The rearrangement joins TRBV28 to TRBJ2-6, with unresolved D. Per the germline V gene, CDR1 is MDHEN and CDR2 is SYDVKM. The CDR3 sequence is 19 residues long. The V and J ends lost 7 bases and 0 bases respectively, with 22 bases between them. The CDR3 sequence: CASNPNGLSTFSGANVLTF. The CDR3 nucleotides are TGTGCCAGCAACCCCAATGGGCTTTCTACTTTCTCTGGGGCCAACGTCCTGACTTTC.

This rearrangement joins TRBV28 to TRBJ2-1; TRBD1 aligns across 9 bases. Germline-derived CDR1 and CDR2 are MDHEN and SYDVKM. The CDR3 is 15 amino acids. Trimming at V came to 5 bases and at J to 7 bases, leaving 9 bases not matched to a gene. DNA for the CDR3: TGTGCCAGCAGTCCCGGGACAGGGTCAGGTAATGAGCAGTTCTTC. Amino acids: CASSPGTGSGNEQFF.

The rearrangement uses TRBV2 and TRBJ2-5, with TRBD1 as a possible D gene (7 bases). The end of the DNA aligns better with TRBJ2-7, so the J call may be wrong. Germline V lookup: CDR1 SNHLY, CDR2 FYNNEI. This CDR3 region has 18 residues. The CDR3 nucleotides are TGTGCCAGCATGGAGGGGGCTAAATGGGCCCTAGCCGGTTACGAGCAGTACTTC. Residues: CASMEGAKWALAGYEQYF.

The chain is built from TRBV7-9 and TRBJ2-1; D is uncertain. The end of the DNA fits TRBJ2-7 better, so the J call may be wrong. The germline V gene encodes CDR1 SEHNR and CDR2 FQNEAQ (reference sequence). The CDR3 is made up of 16 amino acids. CDR3 sequence (DNA): TGTGCCAGCAGCTTATCACTGTTGCAGATCTACAATGAGCAGTACTTC. Translating gives CASSLSLLQIYNEQYF.

This clonotype was seen more than once but under ten times. This chain links TRBV20-1 with TRBJ1-4, with D uncertain. V dropped 3 bases and J dropped 0 bases, with 17 bases sitting between them. This CDR3 has 17 amino acids. Germline assignment: CDR1 DFQATT and CDR2 SNEGSKA (reference sequence). The CDR3: CSASRARNRATNEKLFF. Written as DNA, the CDR3 is TGCAGTGCTAGTAGGGCCAGGAACAGAGCAACTAATGAAAAACTGTTTTTT.

This clonotype was detected once. One junction end does not reproduce the germline sequence, and a read error may be involved. This chain uses TRBV18 with TRBJ1-4, with D possibly being TRBD1 (5 bases). The V gene's germline CDR1 is KGHSH and CDR2 LQKENI. The CDR3 length is 16 residues. CDR3 residues: CASPPMGEGNGEKLFF. In DNA form, the CDR3 reads TGTGCCAGCCCACCGATGGGCGAGGGGAACGGTGAAAAACTGTTTTTT.